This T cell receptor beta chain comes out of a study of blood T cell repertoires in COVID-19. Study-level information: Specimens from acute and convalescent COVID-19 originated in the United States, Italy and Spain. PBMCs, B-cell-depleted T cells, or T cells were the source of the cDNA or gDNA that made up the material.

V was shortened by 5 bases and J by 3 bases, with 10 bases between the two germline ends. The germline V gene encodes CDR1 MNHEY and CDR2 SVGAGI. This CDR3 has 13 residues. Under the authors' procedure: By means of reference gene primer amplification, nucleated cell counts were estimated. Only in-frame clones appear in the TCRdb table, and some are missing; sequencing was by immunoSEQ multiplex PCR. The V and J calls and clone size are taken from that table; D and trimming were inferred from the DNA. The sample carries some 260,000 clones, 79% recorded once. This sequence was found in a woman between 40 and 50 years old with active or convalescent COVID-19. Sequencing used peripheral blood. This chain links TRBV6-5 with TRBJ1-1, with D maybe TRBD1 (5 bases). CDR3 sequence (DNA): TGTGCCAGCAGTAGGCAGGGATACACTGAAGCTTTCTTT. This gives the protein CASSRQGYTEAFF.